The TCR beta chain described here comes from a study of shared clonotypes between healthy human individuals. With regard to this clone: No antigen is known for it.

Germline CDR1 is SSHAT and CDR2 is FNYEAQ (reference sequence). CDR3 length equals 13 residues. V trimming: 5 bases; J trimming: 3 bases; junction bases outside the gene matches: 2. Notes on the study in general: Four donors held about 5.1% of naive CD4 clonotypes in common.

Profiled with immunoSEQ multiplex PCR; TCRdb holds only in-frame clones, not every one. The sample has 1,500,000 or so clones; approximately 98.5% are singletons. The chain carries TRBV7-7 and TRBJ2-7; 9 bases align to TRBD2. The sample comprised naive CD4+ T cells sorted from blood. As to subset: CD45RA+ positively selected. This TCR came from a man aged 25 to 45 in good health. The CDR3: CASSGREGYEQYF. In DNA, the CDR3 is TGTGCCAGCAGCGGGCGGGAGGGCTACGAGCAGTACTTC.